The next 32 T cell receptor beta chains were all read from a single sample in a study of blood T cells in healthy people across ages. For the second PCR, which ran for roughly 6 to 11 cycles, a sample-barcoded 5' primer and a J-beta primer mix were used. Via MiXCR, TCRdb re-called the 5' RACE reads, giving one row per CDR3 protein. This sample carries around 2 million distinct CDR3 sequences, more than 35% of them seen once, and the ten largest clones take 23%. The sample taken for sequencing was blood. These receptor sequences come from a human donor in good health.

This clonotype was observed a few times. J is TRBJ2-7 and V is TRBV7-2, with D unclear. There are 14 residues in the CDR3. Germline assignment: CDR1 SGHTA and CDR2 FQGNSA. The germline V and J ends were trimmed by 0 bases and 2 bases, with 8 bases remaining between them. The CDR3 loop reads CASSLAVGTYEQYF. The CDR3 nucleotides read TGTGCCAGCAGCTTAGCAGTGGGAACCTACGAGCAGTACTTC.

This clonotype appeared a few times. The chain couples TRBV7-2 to TRBJ1-2, with 9 bases that match TRBD1. Germline V gives CDR1 SGHTA, CDR2 FQGNSA. V shed 4 bases, J shed 8 bases, and the junction held 11 bases outside the gene matches. The CDR3 runs 15 residues. The CDR3 is CASSSLPGTGRGYTF. The CDR3 DNA reads TGTGCCAGCAGCTCCTTACCCGGGACAGGGCGCGGCTACACCTTC.

The chain joins TRBV11-1 to TRBJ2-3; D is ambiguous. V dropped 6 bases and J dropped 0 bases, with 16 bases sitting between them. The CDR3 extends over 16 amino acids. CDR1 is SGHAT and CDR2 is FQDESV in the germline V gene (reference sequence). CDR3 sequence: CASRPPDSSSTDTQYF. CDR3 in DNA: TGTGCCAGCAGACCTCCAGACTCTTCTAGCACAGATACGCAGTATTTT.

V and J are TRBV2 and TRBJ2-2; weak D call: TRBD2 (6 bases). Germline CDR1 reads SNHLY; CDR2 reads FYNNEI. V shed 3 bases and J shed 6 bases, with 8 bases lying between them. The CDR3 is 13 residues long. CDR3 DNA sequence: TGTGCCAGCAGTGATCGACTAGCCGGGGAGCTGTTTTTT. This encodes CASSDRLAGELFF.

This clonotype was observed a handful of times. The chain recombines TRBV28 with TRBJ2-7; D perhaps matches TRBD1 (6 bases). Germline loops: CDR1 MDHEN, CDR2 SYDVKM. The CDR3 spans 16 residues. Between the trimmed V and J ends, which lost 5 bases and 4 bases, there was a span of 21 bases. CDR3 DNA: TGTGCCAGCAGTAATCCCCCGGGACAAGTATTATACGAGCAGTACTTC. This translates into CASSNPPGQVLYEQYF. The variable domain in full, completed from reference TRBV28 and TRBJ2-7, reads DVKVTQSSRYLVKRTGEKVFLECVQDMDHENMFWYRQDPGLGLRLIYFSYDVKMKEKGDIPEGYSVSREKKERFSLILESASTNQTSMYLCASSNPPGQVLYEQYFGPGTRLTVT.

This clonotype was observed a few times. J is TRBJ2-7 and V is TRBV7-9; D unresolved. Germline V gene data show CDR1 as SEHNR and CDR2 as FQNEAQ (reference sequence). The CDR3 is made up of 14 amino acids. Trimming removed 2 bases at V and 2 bases at J, with 10 bases between. This CDR3 reads CASSLLGSTYEQYF. The DNA for the CDR3 is TGTGCCAGCAGCTTACTTGGCAGCACCTACGAGCAGTACTTC.

The genes are TRBV24-1 and TRBJ2-3, with 9 nucleotides matching TRBD1. This CDR3 comprises 17 residues. Germline loops: CDR1 KGHDR, CDR2 SFDVKD. The J segment lost 2 bases and the V segment lost 2 bases, leaving 7 bases of the junction unmatched. The CDR3 bases are TGTGCCACCAGTGATTCTTGGACAGGGGCCGACACAGATACGCAGTATTTT. It specifies CATSDSWTGADTDTQYF.

The chain is built from TRBV6-6 and TRBJ1-5; the match to TRBD1 covers 10 bases. V shed 6 bases and J 7 bases; nucleotides not matched to a gene: 12. Per the germline V gene, CDR1 is MNHNY and CDR2 is SVGAGI (reference sequence). The CDR3 is 16 residues long. The CDR3 region is CASSHDRGRLVQPQHF. The CDR3 DNA is TGTGCCAGCAGCCACGACAGGGGGCGCTTGGTCCAGCCCCAGCATTTT.

In its sample, this clonotype was seen a few times. This sequence joins TRBV9 and TRBJ1-2; D is perhaps TRBD1 (5 bases). CDR3 length: 13 residues. The germline gives CDR1 SGDLS, CDR2 YYNGEE. Trimming removed 1 base at V and 4 bases at J, with 8 bases between. The CDR3 protein is CASSVWGSYGYTF. Written as DNA, the CDR3 is TGTGCCAGCAGCGTATGGGGGAGCTATGGCTACACCTTC.

This clonotype was seen more than once but under ten times. The V call is TRBV5-1, the J call TRBJ1-2; a weak D match, TRBD1 (5 bases). The CDR3 covers 15 residues. The germline CDR1 and CDR2 sequences are SGHRS and YFSETQ. V dropped 1 base and J dropped 3 bases, with 13 bases sitting between them. CDR3: CASSLKGDEDYGYTF. Here the CDR3 DNA reads TGCGCCAGCAGCTTGAAAGGGGATGAGGACTATGGCTACACCTTC. Together with reference TRBV5-1 and TRBJ1-2, the CDR3 gives the full variable domain: KAGVTQTPRYLIKTRGQQVTLSCSPISGHRSVSWYQQTPGQGLQFLFEYFSETQRNKGNFPGRFSGRQFSNSRSEMNVSTLELGDSALYLCASSLKGDEDYGYTFGSGTRLTVV.

The chain links TRBV7-9 to TRBJ1-2; no reliable D call. The germline CDR1 and CDR2 sequences are SEHNR and FQNEAQ (reference sequence). V shed 6 bases and J shed 4 bases, with 6 bases lying between them. There are 11 residues in the CDR3. The CDR3 DNA is TGTGCCAGCAGACCGATCTATGGCTACACCTTC. Its translation: CASRPIYGYTF.

This clonotype has more than one count but fewer than ten. The J gene is TRBJ1-2, the V gene TRBV19; D is possibly TRBD1 (5 bases). The V gene lost 8 bases and the J gene lost 5 bases, with 21 bases spanning the gap. CDR3 length: 15 amino acids. Germline V gene sequence: CDR1 LNHDA, CDR2 SQIVND (reference sequence). CDR3 loop: CASRPVGEGYYGYTF. CDR3 coding DNA: TGTGCCAGTCGACCGGTAGGGGAGGGCTATTATGGCTACACCTTC. Variable domain in full (rest from reference TRBV19 and TRBJ1-2): DGGITQSPKYLFRKEGQNVTLSCEQNLNHDAMYWYRQDPGQGLRLIYYSQIVNDFQKGDIAEGYSVSREKKESFPLTVTSAQKNPTAFYLCASRPVGEGYYGYTFGSGTRLTVV.

The gene calls are TRBV24-1 and TRBJ2-5, with a weak D call TRBD2 (5 bases). Germline V gene sequence: CDR1 KGHDR, CDR2 SFDVKD. V lost 10 bases, J lost 1 base, and 12 bases lay in between. This CDR3 comprises 13 residues. This chain's CDR3 is CATQMSGQETQYF. The CDR3 DNA reads as TGTGCCACTCAGATGAGCGGCCAAGAGACCCAGTACTTC.

This clonotype was seen repeatedly, ten times or more. The rearrangement uses TRBV6-2 or TRBV6-3 and TRBJ1-5; tentatively, D is TRBD1 (6 bases). Germline lookup yields CDR1 MNHEY and CDR2 SVGEGT. V was clipped by 3 bases and J by 7 bases, with 13 bases between them. The CDR3 is made up of 14 amino acids. The CDR3 DNA follows: TGTGCCAGCAGTTATTCTGGGGGCGGGCAGCCCCAGCATTTT. This gives the protein CASSYSGGGQPQHF.

The rearrangement links TRBV5-1 to TRBJ2-2; D gene unclear. This CDR3 is 15 amino acids long. Germline CDR1 reads SGHRS; CDR2 reads YFSETQ. V lost 7 bases and J lost 2, with 15 bases in between. The CDR3 DNA reads TGCGCCAGCGATTCGGGCTCCGTTAACACCGGGGAGCTGTTTTTT. Translating gives CASDSGSVNTGELFF.

This clonotype has more than one count but fewer than ten. The chain is built from TRBV28 and TRBJ1-6; no firm D call. V was clipped by 10 bases and J by 12 bases, with 22 bases between them. Per the germline V gene, CDR1 is MDHEN and CDR2 is SYDVKM. The CDR3 length is 14 residues. The CDR3 is CATHSREPLLPLHF. The CDR3 bases are TGTGCCACCCATTCGCGGGAGCCTTTACTACCCCTCCACTTT.

This clonotype was counted a few times. The chain employs TRBV7-2 and TRBJ2-1; 12 bases align to TRBD2. Germline V gene sequence: CDR1 SGHTA, CDR2 FQGNSA. The CDR3 is made up of 16 amino acids. V dropped 3 bases and J dropped 8; count of bases not matched to a gene: 8. The CDR3: CASSFVVLAGGHEQFF. CDR3 sequence (DNA): TGTGCCAGCAGCTTCGTGGTCCTAGCGGGGGGGCATGAGCAGTTCTTC.

This clonotype was seen only a few times. The chain employs TRBV5-1 and TRBJ2-1; D is unclear. The CDR3 extends over 11 amino acids. Trimming cost V 4 bases and J 5 bases, with 4 bases left between them. In germline, CDR1 is SGHRS, CDR2 YFSETQ. CDR3 amino acids: CASSKNNEQFF. In DNA, the CDR3 is TGCGCCAGCAGCAAAAACAATGAGCAGTTCTTC.

The chain couples TRBV6-2 or TRBV6-3 to TRBJ2-1; D may be TRBD1 (6 bases). CDR3 length: 14 amino acids. Germline V gene sequence: CDR1 MNHEY, CDR2 SVGEGT. The ends were cut back, 4 bases at V and 8 bases at J, with 15 bases in the middle. The CDR3 DNA reads as TGTGCCAGCAGTTTCTGGGGGCAAGGGTATGAGCAGTTCTTC. Its protein is CASSFWGQGYEQFF.

CDR3 DNA: TGTGCCAGCATCCGCGGGACTCCCTTCGGGGAGACCCAGTACTTC. Amino acid sequence: CASIRGTPFGETQYF. The chain is built from TRBV3-1 and TRBJ2-5; a weak D match, TRBD2 (6 bases). Germline V gene data show CDR1 as LGHDT and CDR2 as YNNKEL (reference sequence). Trimming left V 7 bases short and J 5 bases short, with 20 bases between. The CDR3 runs to 15 residues.

This clonotype was counted only a few times. This rearrangement joins TRBV7-2 to TRBJ2-1; D unclear. The CDR3 is 12 residues long. Germline CDR1 and CDR2: SGHTA and FQGNSA. V was pared by 5 bases and J by 11 bases, with 13 bases between. The CDR3 protein is CASSRDWTKQFF. The CDR3 DNA reads TGTGCCAGCAGCCGTGACTGGACGAAGCAGTTCTTC.

This clonotype has just a few counts. The chain combines TRBV7-2 with TRBJ2-7, with 8 bases aligning to TRBD1. Germline assignment: CDR1 SGHTA and CDR2 FQGNSA. CDR3 size: 15 residues. V dropped 2 bases and J dropped 2; count of bases not matched to a gene: 5. CDR3 sequence: CASSLTRGPTYEQYF. In DNA, the CDR3 is TGTGCCAGCAGCTTAACCAGGGGGCCTACCTACGAGCAGTACTTC.

This clonotype was found a few times. The chain employs TRBV29-1 and TRBJ1-4, with TRBD1 matching 7 bases. This CDR3 comprises 15 residues. Germline loops: CDR1 SQVTM, CDR2 ANQGSEA. Germline trimming cut 0 bases from V and 4 bases from J; bases unmatched to any gene: 5. The DNA for the CDR3 is TGCAGCGTTGAAGATCTGGGACAGATTAATGAAAAACTGTTTTTT. Its translation is CSVEDLGQINEKLFF.

The V gene is TRBV29-1, the J gene TRBJ1-1; D is possibly TRBD1 (5 bases). This CDR3 region has 10 residues. V was pared by 5 bases and J by 8 bases, with 9 bases between. From germline, CDR1 is SQVTM and CDR2 ANQGSEA. The CDR3 nucleotides read TGCAGCGTTCAGGGCAGGGAAGCTTTCTTT. Amino acid sequence: CSVQGREAFF. The entire variable domain, with the rest obtained from reference TRBV29-1 and TRBJ1-1, is as follows: SAVISQKPSRDICQRGTSLTIQCQVDSQVTMMFWYRQQPGQSLTLIATANQGSEATYESGFVIDKFPISRPNLTFSTLTVSNMSPEDSSIYLCSVQGREAFFGQGTRLTVV.

This clonotype has just a few counts. The chain is built from TRBV29-1 and TRBJ2-7; TRBD1 matches 10 bases. The CDR3 is made up of 14 amino acids. V lost 5 bases to trimming and J lost 3 bases; unmatched junction nucleotides: 7. The germline gives CDR1 SQVTM, CDR2 ANQGSEA. CDR3 sequence reads: CSVITGQGYYEQYF. The CDR3 bases are TGCAGCGTTATTACGGGACAGGGGTACTACGAGCAGTACTTC.

In the case of this clonotype: A much larger clone lies a single base off, so this may be a read error. The rearrangement uses TRBV20-1 and TRBJ2-5; D ambiguous. The CDR3 is made up of 14 amino acids. Trimming took 8 bases from V and 4 from J, leaving 20 bases between them. CDR1 is DFQATT, CDR2 SNEGSKA, per germline (reference sequence). DNA for the CDR3: TGCAGTACCACTACGGCTGGGCGTGTAGAGACCCAGTACTTC. This translates into CSTTTAGRVETQYF.

The chain combines TRBV9 with TRBJ2-7; D gene uncertain. Germline CDR1 is SGDLS and CDR2 is YYNGEE. The germline V and J ends were trimmed by 0 bases and 2 bases, with 12 bases remaining between them. The CDR3 contains 15 residues. The CDR3 DNA follows: TGTGCCAGCAGCGTAGGAGGAACTTCCCCCTACGAGCAGTACTTC. Translated, it gives CASSVGGTSPYEQYF. Drawing the rest from reference TRBV9 and TRBJ2-7, the complete variable domain is DSGVTQTPKHLITATGQRVTLRCSPRSGDLSVYWYQQSLDQGLQFLIQYYNGEERAKGNILERFSAQQFPDLHSELNLSSLELGDSALYFCASSVGGTSPYEQYFGPGTRLTVT.

The J gene is TRBJ1-2, the V gene TRBV20-1; TRBD1 matches at 8 bases. Germline-derived CDR1 and CDR2 are DFQATT and SNEGSKA (reference sequence). The CDR3 has 15 residues. V was clipped by 0 bases and J by 8 bases; unmatched bases: 11. In DNA form, the CDR3 reads TGCAGTGCTAGAGAACCTGGACAGGGTGGGGCCGGCTACACCTTC. Amino acids: CSAREPGQGGAGYTF.

The chain recombines TRBV3-1 with TRBJ2-5; TRBD1 might be the D (5 bases). The CDR3 runs to 14 residues. The V end lost 3 bases, the J end lost 7 bases, and 15 bases lay between the germline ends. Germline V gene lookup returns CDR1 LGHDT and CDR2 YNNKEL (reference sequence). The CDR3 region is CASSHLQGPGTQYF. The CDR3 bases are TGTGCCAGCAGCCACCTTCAGGGCCCAGGGACCCAGTACTTC.

This clonotype was seen more than once but under ten times. The CDR3 loop is CASSPGTAGEQFF. In nucleotides, the CDR3 is TGTGCCAGCAGTCCCGGGACAGCCGGCGAGCAGTTCTTC. The chain employs TRBV27 and TRBJ2-1, with 7 positions matching TRBD1. With V trimmed by 5 bases and J by 10 bases, 8 bases remained unmatched. From germline, CDR1 is MNHEY and CDR2 SMNVEV (reference sequence). This CDR3 comprises 13 residues.

With regard to this clonotype: This may be a read error, as it is one base from a much larger clone. The chain has TRBV12-3 or TRBV12-4 and TRBJ2-4; D possibly corresponds to TRBD1 (6 bases). The assigned J gene may be wrong: the sequence end matches TRBJ2-5 better. The CDR3 contains 14 residues. CDR3 DNA: TGTGCCAGCAGGTTCTCAGGGGCCGGAGAGACCCAGTACTTC. This codes for CASRFSGAGETQYF.

The chain has TRBV4-2 and TRBJ2-7; no firm D call. The CDR3 contains 14 residues. Trimming removed 4 bases at V and 3 bases at J, with 13 bases between. Germline lookup yields CDR1 LGHNA and CDR2 YNFKEQ. CDR3 DNA sequence: TGTGCCAGCAGCCCTACGACCGGGTTCTACGAGCAGTACTTC. Encoded protein: CASSPTTGFYEQYF.